This T cell receptor beta chain appears in the sequencing data of a study of beta chain features in type 1 diabetes. From germline, CDR1 is MNHEY and CDR2 SMNVEV (reference sequence). Trimming took 3 bases from V and 2 from J; bases not matched to a gene: 9. The CDR3 sequence is 18 residues long. What was sequenced were expressed TCRB transcripts, since all of the isolated RNA had been reverse transcribed. The method was immunoSEQ multiplex PCR; TCRdb's version includes in-frame clones alone and lacks a portion of them. This table has more than 250,000 clones, approximately 16% appearing once. Study-wide results and limits: Type 1 diabetes patients had moderately but significantly shorter TCRB CDR3s in all four CD4+ subsets.

For this clone: The antigen is undetermined.

Sample: naive CD4+ T cells from blood. This receptor was identified in a man in his late teens or twenties with type 1 diabetes. The genes are TRBV27 and TRBJ2-2; TRBD2 matches at 10 bases. CDR3 residues: CASSFIAGGDRNTGELFF. Here the CDR3 DNA reads TGTGCCAGCAGTTTCATAGCGGGAGGTGACAGAAACACCGGGGAGCTGTTTTTT.